This T cell receptor beta chain was sequenced for a study of blood T cells in healthy people across ages. Using a J-beta primer mix together with a sample-barcoded 5' primer, a second PCR was run for about 6 to 11 cycles. The authors tagged each cDNA molecule using a template-switch adaptor with 12 random nucleotides. MiXCR was run by TCRdb on the 5' RACE reads, yielding one entry per CDR3 protein. The table shows 790,000 or so distinct CDR3 sequences, with about 45% occurring only once. Study-wide results and limits: Possibly, changes in expanded clonotypes were confounded because donor CMV status was unknown.

Turning to this clonotype: Its antigen is unidentified.

CDR1 and CDR2 (germline): DFQATT, SNEGSKA (reference sequence). The CDR3 contains 16 residues. Between the trimmed V and J ends, which lost 5 bases and 1 base, there was a span of 19 bases. The sequence came from a man at least 80 years old in good health. Sequenced: blood. This sequence joins TRBV20-1 and TRBJ2-3; D is perhaps TRBD2 (6 bases). As DNA, the CDR3 is TGCAGTGCTCCCGGGAGTTATTCGTGTGGCACAGATACGCAGTATTTT. Translated: CSAPGSYSCGTDTQYF.